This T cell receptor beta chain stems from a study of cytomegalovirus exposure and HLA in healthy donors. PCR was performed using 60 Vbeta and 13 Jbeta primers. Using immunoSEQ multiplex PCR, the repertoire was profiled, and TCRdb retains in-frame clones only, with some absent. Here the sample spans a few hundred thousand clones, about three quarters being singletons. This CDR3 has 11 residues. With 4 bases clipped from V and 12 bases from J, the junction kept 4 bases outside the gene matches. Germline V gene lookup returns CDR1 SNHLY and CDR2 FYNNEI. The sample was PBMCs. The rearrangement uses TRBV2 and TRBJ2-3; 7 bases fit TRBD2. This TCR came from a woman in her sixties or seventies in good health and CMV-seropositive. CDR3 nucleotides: TGTGCCAGCAGTGCACTAGCGTTCCAGTATTTT. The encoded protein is CASSALAFQYF.